These T cell receptor beta chains were read from a single sample in a study of T-cell memory formation after mild COVID-19. TCRdb called the 5' RACE reads again in MiXCR, with one record for every CDR3 protein. The data show some 490,000 distinct CDR3 sequences, about 18% seen once. Sequencing used PBMCs or a T cell subset sorted from them (not recorded which). Receptors were obtained from an adult woman who had mild COVID-19 (a few samples of this study predate the infection). Cell type and time point are not known. The CDR3 runs from the conserved cysteine through the conserved F or W. Each record gives: clone size, D gene, V gene, J gene, CDR3 protein, CDR3 DNA. The D gene is left open where the match is weak. Some rows have no size entry. The others give once, few or many, or a class for an expanded clone.

>.|.|TRBV9|TRBJ2-7
CASSVDGGTRSYEQYF
TGTGCCAGCAGCGTAGATGGGGGGACGCGTTCCTACGAGCAGTACTTC
>.|.|TRBV7-9|TRBJ2-7
CASSLEGLGTLPYEQYF
TGTGCCAGCAGCTTAGAGGGACTTGGCACCCTCCCCTACGAGCAGTACTTC
>few|TRBD2|TRBV2|TRBJ2-5
CASSEGLAGGQETQYF
TGTGCCAGCAGTGAAGGCCTAGCGGGAGGGCAAGAGACCCAGTACTTC
>.|.|TRBV20-1|TRBJ1-2
CSAPSGRYGYTF
TGCAGTGCTCCCTCCGGGAGGTATGGCTACACCTTC
>.|.|TRBV7-2|TRBJ2-1
CASSLMDYNEQFF
TGTGCCAGCAGCTTAATGGACTACAATGAGCAGTTCTTC
>.|.|TRBV7-8|TRBJ1-1
CASSPNPGLNTEAFF
TGTGCCAGCAGCCCCAATCCGGGATTGAACACTGAAGCTTTCTTT
>few|.|TRBV5-5|TRBJ2-4
CASSLLAKNIQYF
TGTGCCAGCAGCTTACTAGCCAAAAACATTCAGTACTTC
>few|.|TRBV28|TRBJ1-5
CASSLSVTNQPQHF
TGTGCCAGCAGTCTATCGGTTACTAATCAGCCCCAGCATTTT
>.|TRBD2|TRBV20-1|TRBJ2-1
CSARVLAGGLGYNEQFF
TGCAGTGCTAGAGTACTAGCGGGAGGTTTAGGCTACAATGAGCAGTTCTTC
>few|.|TRBV6-5|TRBJ2-2
CASRPHRRGFGTGELFF
TGTGCCAGCAGACCCCATCGTAGGGGTTTCGGCACCGGGGAGCTGTTTTTT
>.|.|TRBV15|TRBJ2-1
CATSRDLGGAAYNEQFF
TGTGCCACCAGCAGAGATCTGGGGGGGGCCGCCTACAATGAGCAGTTCTTC
>few|.|TRBV15|TRBJ2-5
CATSRDEALEEETQYF
TGTGCCACCAGCAGAGATGAGGCACTAGAAGAGGAGACCCAGTACTTC
>many|.|TRBV5-1|TRBJ2-3
CASGDEDTQYF
TGCGCCAGCGGAGATGAGGATACGCAGTATTTT
>many|.|TRBV10-2|TRBJ2-1
CASRLGSLGSEQFF
TGCGCCAGCAGACTAGGCAGCCTAGGTAGTGAGCAGTTCTTC
>.|TRBD2|TRBV6-2/TRBV6-3|TRBJ2-3
CASSPWTSGSRDTQYF
TGTGCCAGCAGTCCCTGGACTAGCGGGAGCCGAGATACGCAGTATTTT
>many|.|TRBV3-1|TRBJ2-1
CASSQGRREQFF
TGTGCCAGCAGCCAAGGGCGTCGTGAGCAGTTCTTC
>.|TRBD1|TRBV4-3|TRBJ2-1
CASSRSLRDSNEQFF
TGCGCCAGCAGCCGGAGTCTCCGGGACAGCAATGAGCAGTTCTTC
>few|TRBD1|TRBV12-3/TRBV12-4|TRBJ2-7
CASSFLDRDYEQYF
TGTGCCAGCAGTTTCCTGGACAGGGACTACGAGCAGTACTTC
>many|TRBD2|TRBV24-1|TRBJ2-1
CATSPRTSGTYNEQFF
TGTGCCACCAGCCCCCGTACTAGCGGGACCTACAATGAGCAGTTCTTC
>.|.|TRBV7-9|TRBJ2-3
CASSLTEGTDTQYF
TGTGCCAGCAGCTTAACGGAGGGCACAGATACGCAGTATTTT
>.|.|TRBV20-1|TRBJ2-1
CSAQRYNEQFF
TGCAGTGCGCAGCGTTACAATGAGCAGTTCTTC
>.|TRBD1|TRBV18|TRBJ2-5
CASSRGGQAEETQYF
TGTGCCAGCTCGAGAGGAGGACAGGCCGAGGAGACCCAGTACTTC
>.|.|TRBV29-1|TRBJ1-2
CSAERGKGTYGYTF
TGCAGCGCCGAAAGAGGGAAGGGGACCTATGGCTACACCTTC
>.|.|TRBV12-3/TRBV12-4|TRBJ2-3
CASSSSVSTDTQYF
TGTGCCAGCAGTTCTAGTGTTAGCACAGATACGCAGTATTTT
>few|.|TRBV7-2|TRBJ2-1
CASSLATGYPYNEQFF
TGTGCCAGCAGCTTAGCGACCGGCTACCCCTACAATGAGCAGTTCTTC
>few|TRBD2|TRBV6-5|TRBJ2-5
CASGKGTSGGPRGTQYF
TGTGCCAGCGGTAAAGGGACTAGCGGGGGCCCTAGGGGGACCCAGTACTTC
>few|TRBD2|TRBV4-1|TRBJ2-5
CASSQAGGGPETQYF
TGCGCCAGCAGCCAAGCTGGCGGGGGGCCGGAGACCCAGTACTTC
>few|.|TRBV4-1|TRBJ1-4
CASSFRPDATNEKLFF
TGCGCCAGCAGCTTCCGGCCAGATGCAACTAATGAAAAACTGTTTTTT
>.|TRBD2|TRBV25-1|TRBJ2-7
CASGGGSEGVEQYF
TGTGCCAGCGGGGGGGGGTCGGAGGGAGTAGAGCAGTACTTC
>.|TRBD1|TRBV24-1|TRBJ2-2
CATSDFQGQGYTGELFF
TGTGCCACCAGTGATTTTCAAGGACAGGGGTACACCGGGGAGCTGTTTTTT
>many|TRBD2|TRBV24-1|TRBJ2-5
CATSDSGTIGETQYF
TGTGCCACCAGTGACAGCGGGACTATTGGGGAGACCCAGTACTTC
>few|.|TRBV27|TRBJ2-1
CASSFNAGGRLGEQFF
TGTGCCAGCAGTTTCAATGCAGGGGGGCGCTTAGGTGAGCAGTTCTTC
>.|.|TRBV30|TRBJ1-1
CAWSPGLNTEAFF
TGTGCCTGGAGCCCGGGGTTGAACACTGAAGCTTTCTTT
>few|TRBD1|TRBV12-3/TRBV12-4|TRBJ1-1
CASSWDRVAFF
TGTGCCAGCAGTTGGGACAGGGTCGCTTTCTTT
>few|TRBD1|TRBV12-3/TRBV12-4|TRBJ1-1
CASSYPLWTGGSTEAFF
TGTGCCAGCAGTTACCCTCTCTGGACAGGGGGGTCCACTGAAGCTTTCTTT
>many|.|TRBV2|TRBJ2-3
CASSDVRQSTDTQYF
TGTGCCAGCAGTGATGTCCGACAGAGCACAGATACGCAGTATTTT
>.|.|TRBV3-1|TRBJ2-5
CASSQDSQRQYF
TGTGCCAGCAGCCAAGATAGCCAGCGTCAGTACTTC
>.|.|TRBV12-3/TRBV12-4|TRBJ2-2
CASSPGQLKNTGELFF
TGTGCCAGCAGCCCCGGACAGTTAAAGAACACCGGGGAGCTGTTTTTT
>few|.|TRBV7-9|TRBJ2-7
CASSRGGQRAYEQYF
TGTGCCAGCAGCCGTGGGGGACAACGGGCTTACGAGCAGTACTTC
>few|TRBD1|TRBV5-4|TRBJ2-2
CASRIGQGAGGELFF
TGTGCCAGCAGGATTGGACAGGGGGCAGGCGGGGAGCTGTTTTTT
>.|TRBD1|TRBV15|TRBJ1-2
CATSRDWEDRGMNGYTF
TGTGCCACCAGCAGAGATTGGGAGGACAGGGGGATGAATGGCTACACCTTC
>.|.|TRBV6-2/TRBV6-3|TRBJ1-2
CASSYGPAYTF
TGTGCCAGCAGTTACGGCCCAGCCTACACCTTC
>few|TRBD2|TRBV25-1|TRBJ2-1
CASGRASGSSYNEQFF
TGTGCCAGCGGTCGAGCTAGCGGGAGCTCCTACAATGAGCAGTTCTTC
>.|.|TRBV12-3/TRBV12-4|TRBJ1-6
CASSVGGRSPLHF
TGTGCCAGCAGTGTCGGGGGGCGTTCACCCCTCCACTTT
>few|.|TRBV7-6|TRBJ2-5
CASSLVVETQYF
TGTGCCAGCAGCTTAGTGGTAGAGACCCAGTACTTC
>.|.|TRBV6-2/TRBV6-3|TRBJ2-3
CASGSWGADTQYF
TGTGCCAGCGGCTCGTGGGGAGCGGATACGCAGTATTTT
>many|.|TRBV7-8|TRBJ2-2
CASSLSGSGELFF
TGTGCCAGCAGCCTTTCAGGGTCAGGGGAGCTGTTTTTT
>.|.|TRBV11-3|TRBJ2-2
CASSLYGSDTGELFF
TGTGCCAGCAGCTTGTACGGGAGTGACACCGGGGAGCTGTTTTTT
>.|TRBD1|TRBV7-9|TRBJ1-2
CASSLDRDLTYGYTF
TGTGCCAGCAGCTTGGACAGGGACCTGACCTATGGCTACACCTTC